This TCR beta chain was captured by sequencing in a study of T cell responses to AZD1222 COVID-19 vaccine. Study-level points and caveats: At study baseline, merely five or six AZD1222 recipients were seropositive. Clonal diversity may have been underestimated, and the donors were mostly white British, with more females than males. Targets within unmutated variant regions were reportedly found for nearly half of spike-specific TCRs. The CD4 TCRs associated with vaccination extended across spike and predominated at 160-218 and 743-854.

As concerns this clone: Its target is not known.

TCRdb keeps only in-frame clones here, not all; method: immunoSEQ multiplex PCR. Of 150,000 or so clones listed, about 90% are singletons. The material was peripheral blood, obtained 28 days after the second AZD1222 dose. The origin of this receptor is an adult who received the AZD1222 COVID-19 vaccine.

Written as DNA, the CDR3 is TGTGCCAGCTCCAGGGACCCCAACACTGAAGCTTTCTTT. Protein product: CASSRDPNTEAFF. The J gene is TRBJ1-1, the V gene TRBV19; TRBD1 might be the D (5 bases). The CDR3 is made up of 13 amino acids. V was pared by 9 bases and J by 2 bases, with 13 bases between. Germline V CDR1 and CDR2: LNHDA, SQIVND (reference sequence). Complete variable domain (other parts from reference TRBV19 and TRBJ1-1): DGGITQSPKYLFRKEGQNVTLSCEQNLNHDAMYWYRQDPGQGLRLIYYSQIVNDFQKGDIAEGYSVSREKKESFPLTVTSAQKNPTAFYLCASSRDPNTEAFFGQGTRLTVV.